The sequence of this TCR beta chain was determined in a study of identifying expanded T cells in peripheral blood (dated by TCRdb to between 2019 and 2020). As for the study more broadly: Four technical replicates, made by sequencing separate aliquots from the same pool of genomic DNA, were compared pairwise.

On this clone itself: The target of this receptor is not known. Per-base quality was not reported, and no clone a single base away is much larger than it.

During the collection period, no infections or other immune events were recorded for the healthy donors. Blood repertoires from healthy donors were used as a training cohort for calibrating time-dependent variance in a beta-binomial model of differential abundance of T-cell clones. The training cohort comprised approximately ten healthy donors, 3 female and 7 male. On average the donors were around 39 years old, and their ages spanned roughly 25 to 70 years. Whole blood was collected from each healthy donor at three time points spaced roughly two weeks apart and obtained from a commercial supplier. For immunosequencing, genomic DNA was extracted from whole blood that had not been sorted. The immunoSEQ Assay, which uses bias-controlled multiplex PCR amplification of genomic DNA, was used to profile TCRbeta CDR3 regions. The paper's processing steps were these. The absolute abundance of each unique TCRbeta CDR3 region was quantified after sequences were collapsed and filtered. Two models were used to test differential abundance: a binomial model (Fisher-equivalent) and a beta-binomial model that adds time-dependent variance fitted from healthy donors. Clones with fewer than 5 combined templates were removed, and a clone was called differentially abundant if the clone's Benjamini-Hochberg FDR was below 0.01. Using the form v = (b*log(k)+a)^2, the beta-binomial variance was modeled as a function of the total template count across the two samples. What TCRdb holds here is the immuneACCESS table cut down to in-frame rearrangements. Part of the clones is not present; checked against another copy, under half of the missing clones reflect an unresolved V gene, and the others are unexplained. V, J and clone size reflect that table, while D and trimming were determined from the DNA. In all, the sample holds tens of thousands of clones, and roughly 81% of those were seen once. Around 4.3% of the sample goes to the ten largest clones.

Results and caveats for the whole study, not just this receptor: For all healthy donors, the variance in clone template counts between approximately 2-week samples rose significantly as total template count increased. The authors expected that biological variance in healthy repertoires might rise further over much longer intervals, such as months to years. Both the number of clones called differentially abundant and the false-positive rate were significantly reduced by the beta-binomial model across all healthy-donor time intervals. The binomial model flagged around 1.2 differentially abundant clones between technical replicates but about 16.4 over approximately 2 weeks and roughly 20 over roughly 4 weeks.

Based on the germline V gene, the CDR1 and CDR2 sequences are SGHNT and YENEEA. Including the terminal cysteine and phenylalanine, the CDR3 comprises 14 residues. Only the CDR3 DNA is retained, 42 bases long and in frame from the first base. V and J are truncated by 0 bases and 1 base respectively, leaving an intervening sequence of 4 bases. This chain joins TRBV11-3 to TRBJ1-5, with the D gene not clear enough to name. The clonotype originates from a person aged 18-70 years in good health. Sequenced: blood. CDR3 loop: CASSLERSNQPQHF. At the DNA level, the sequence is TGTGCCAGCAGCTTAGAACGGAGCAATCAGCCCCAGCATTTT.